This T cell receptor beta chain emerged from a study of blood T cell repertoires in COVID-19. In the study overall: The samples span acute and convalescent COVID-19 from the United States, Italy and Spain. T cells, B-cell-depleted T cells, or PBMCs supplied cDNA or gDNA.

Authors' data handling: Scientists estimated how many nucleated cells there were by amplifying reference gene primers. Sequenced by immunoSEQ multiplex PCR; TCRdb stores in-frame clones only, minus some. V, J and clone size were drawn from that table, and D and trimming were deduced from the DNA. The repertoire includes around 180,000 clones, roughly 86% of them detected once, and under 3% sits in the top ten. Unmatched junction bases numbered 9, after V lost 1 base and J lost 1 base. The germline V gene has CDR1 LGHDT and CDR2 YNNKEL (reference sequence). The CDR3 sequence is 17 residues long. J is TRBJ2-5 and V is TRBV3-1 (or the pseudogene TRBV3-2), with TRBD2 matching over 7 bases. Sequencing was performed on peripheral blood. The clonotype comes from a woman aged 25 to 39 with active or convalescent COVID-19. The CDR3 sequence is CASSQGSLGGGQETQYF. In DNA, the CDR3 is TGTGCCAGCAGCCAAGGATCACTTGGGGGGGGCCAAGAGACCCAGTACTTC.